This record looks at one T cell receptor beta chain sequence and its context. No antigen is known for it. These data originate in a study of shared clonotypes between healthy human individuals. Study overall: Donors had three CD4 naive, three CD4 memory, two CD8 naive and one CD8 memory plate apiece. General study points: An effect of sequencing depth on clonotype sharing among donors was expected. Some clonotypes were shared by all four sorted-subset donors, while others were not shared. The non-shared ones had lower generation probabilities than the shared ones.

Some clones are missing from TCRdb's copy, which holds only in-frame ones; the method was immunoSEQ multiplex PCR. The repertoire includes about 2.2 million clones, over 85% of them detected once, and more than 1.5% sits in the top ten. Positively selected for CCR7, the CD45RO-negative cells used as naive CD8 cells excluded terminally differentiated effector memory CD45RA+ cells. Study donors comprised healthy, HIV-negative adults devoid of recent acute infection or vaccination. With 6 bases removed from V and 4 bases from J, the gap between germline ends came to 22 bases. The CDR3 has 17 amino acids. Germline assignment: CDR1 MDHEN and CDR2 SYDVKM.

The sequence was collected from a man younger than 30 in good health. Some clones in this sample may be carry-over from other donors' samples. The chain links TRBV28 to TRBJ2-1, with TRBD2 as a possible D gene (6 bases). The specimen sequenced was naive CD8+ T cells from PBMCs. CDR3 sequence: CASRLGYGDSFYNEQFF. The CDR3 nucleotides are TGTGCCAGCAGGTTAGGGTACGGGGACTCTTTTTACAATGAGCAGTTCTTC.